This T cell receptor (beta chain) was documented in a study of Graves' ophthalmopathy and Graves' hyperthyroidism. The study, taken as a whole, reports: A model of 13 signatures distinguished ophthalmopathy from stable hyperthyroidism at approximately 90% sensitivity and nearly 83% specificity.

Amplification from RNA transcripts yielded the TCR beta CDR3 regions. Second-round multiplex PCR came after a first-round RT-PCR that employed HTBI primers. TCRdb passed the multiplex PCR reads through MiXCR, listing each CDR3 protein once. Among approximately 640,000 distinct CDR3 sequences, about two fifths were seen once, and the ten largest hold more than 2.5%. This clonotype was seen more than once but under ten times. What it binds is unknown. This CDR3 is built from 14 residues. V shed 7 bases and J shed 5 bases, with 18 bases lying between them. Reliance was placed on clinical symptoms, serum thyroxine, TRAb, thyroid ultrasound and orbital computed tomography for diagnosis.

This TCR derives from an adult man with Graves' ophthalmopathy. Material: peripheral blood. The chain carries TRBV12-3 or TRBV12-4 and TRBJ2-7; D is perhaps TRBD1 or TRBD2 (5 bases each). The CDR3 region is CASTGRMNRDEQYF. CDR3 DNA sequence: TGTGCCAGCACGGGACGGATGAATAGGGACGAGCAGTACTTC.